These 12 T cell receptor beta chains were all obtained from the same sample, sequenced in a study of T-cell memory formation after mild COVID-19 (dated by TCRdb to 2020 to 2023). Library preparation employed 5' RACE. The instrument given in TCRdb is Illumina NovaSeq 6000. TCRdb trimmed public reads at Q25 via fastp, called clones via MiXCR and kept in-frame beta chains. Each entry is one CDR3 protein sequence, shown with its most common DNA and genes. The sample table contains 390,000 or so distinct CDR3 sequences; only one count was recorded for about 17% of them. The ten largest clones represent 20% to 25% of the sample. Sequencing was done on a sample of PBMCs or a T cell subset sorted from them (not recorded which). These receptors were obtained from a man younger than 35 who had mild COVID-19 (a few samples of this study predate the infection). The sample titles of this study are shuffled in the database, so cell type and time point are left out; the donor was told from shared clones.

This clonotype was found a few times. The chain carries TRBV7-9 and TRBJ2-5; either TRBD1 or TRBD2 may supply D (5 bases each). The CDR3 has 13 amino acids. V was pared by 4 bases and J by 7 bases, with 13 bases between. Germline assignment: CDR1 SEHNR and CDR2 FQNEAQ (reference sequence). DNA for the CDR3: TGTGCCAGCAGCTGGGACGCCTCCCGGACCCAGTACTTC. Translation: CASSWDASRTQYF.

This chain joins TRBV5-1 and TRBJ1-6; perhaps TRBD1 as D (5 bases). Trimming stripped 4 bases from V and 4 bases from J, with 24 bases between. Germline values: CDR1 SGHRS, CDR2 YFSETQ. The CDR3 is 19 residues long. CDR3 nucleotide sequence: TGCGCCAGCAGCGTATCCGGGACGGACTGGGGATCGTATAATTCACCCCTCCACTTT. Translated: CASSVSGTDWGSYNSPLHF.

This clonotype has at least ten counts. The chain is built from TRBV20-1 and TRBJ2-5; 9 nucleotides match TRBD1. The CDR3 totals 12 residues. Per germline, CDR1 DFQATT and CDR2 SNEGSKA (reference sequence). J gave up 1 base and V 6 bases, and 0 bases lay outside the gene matches. The CDR3 spells CSAGQGQETQYF. CDR3 nucleotides: TGCAGTGCGGGACAGGGCCAAGAGACCCAGTACTTC.

J is TRBJ1-4 and V is TRBV4-1; perhaps TRBD1 as D (5 bases). Looked up from germline, CDR1 is MGHRA and CDR2 is YSYEKL. The CDR3 totals 16 residues. Trimming took off 0 bases at V and 3 bases at J, with 11 bases between the two ends. The chain's CDR3 is CASSQEGSGSNEKLFF. CDR3 sequence (DNA): TGCGCCAGCAGCCAAGAGGGATCAGGGTCTAATGAAAAACTGTTTTTT.

This clonotype was observed at least ten times. The CDR3 protein is CASSVVTGSTYNEQFF. The CDR3 DNA reads TGTGCCAGCAGCGTAGTTACAGGGTCGACCTACAATGAGCAGTTCTTC. The chain carries TRBV9 and TRBJ2-1; D possibly corresponds to TRBD1 (6 bases). V dropped 0 bases and J dropped 2 bases, with 12 bases sitting between them. The V gene's germline CDR1 is SGDLS and CDR2 YYNGEE. The CDR3 sequence is 16 residues long.

There are a few counts of this clonotype. The chain joins TRBV6-4 to TRBJ1-1; D is unresolved. The CDR3 loop spans 12 amino acids. V lost 5 bases and J 3 bases, leaving 7 bases between the germline ends. CDR1 and CDR2 (germline): MRHNA, SNTAGT. The CDR3: CASSNGYTEAFF. DNA for the CDR3: TGTGCCAGCAGTAACGGGTACACTGAAGCTTTCTTT.

The chain couples TRBV21-1 to TRBJ2-1; TRBD2, the table's D call, lacks a check against the DNA. TRBV21-1 is recorded as a pseudogene. The CDR3 loop spans 15 amino acids. The CDR3 DNA is TGTGCCAGCAGCAAAGGGCTAGCGGGGGGTTATGAGCAGTTCTTC. It yields the protein CASSKGLAGGYEQFF.

This chain links TRBV12-3 or TRBV12-4 with TRBJ2-6; perhaps TRBD1 as D (5 bases). Trimming took 3 bases from V and 0 from J, leaving 9 bases between them. There are 16 residues in the CDR3. CDR3 bases: TGTGCCAGCAGTTTTTCACAGGACTCTGGGGCCAACGTCCTGACTTTC. Translated: CASSFSQDSGANVLTF.

A note on this clonotype: Germline and junction disagree at one end, which may indicate a read error. This chain connects TRBV27 to TRBJ1-4; D call uncertain. The length of the CDR3 is 13 residues. Germline CDR1 reads MNHEY; CDR2 reads SMNVEV (reference sequence). The CDR3 is CASSSGLNEKLIF. CDR3 DNA: TGTGCCAGCAGTTCCGGACTTAATGAAAAACTGATTTTT.

There are many counts of this clonotype. The junction does not match germline at one end; this may be a read error. The chain couples TRBV7-7 to TRBJ2-1, with 11 bases lining up with TRBD2. The length of the CDR3 is 15 residues. CDR1 is SSHAT and CDR2 is FNYEAQ in the germline V gene (reference sequence). The CDR3 loop reads CASSSNSGGVNEQFF. CDR3 nucleotides: TGTGCTAGCAGCTCCAATAGCGGGGGGGTTAATGAGCAGTTCTTC.

The genes are TRBV18 and TRBJ1-5; 8 positions match TRBD1. V shed 2 bases and J 5 bases; nucleotides not matched to a gene: 8. The germline gives CDR1 KGHSH, CDR2 LQKENI. This CDR3 has 16 amino acids. The CDR3 region has the DNA TGTGCCAGCTCACCAGGGCACAGGGGGGGAGATCAGCCCCAGCATTTT. Protein: CASSPGHRGGDQPQHF.

This clonotype was recorded at least ten times. The chain couples TRBV7-3 to TRBJ2-3, with 9 bases that match TRBD2. After removal of 2 bases from V and 2 bases from J, the junction contained 5 bases not matched to a gene. The CDR3 loop spans 16 amino acids. Germline CDR1 SGHTA, CDR2 FQGTGA. CDR3 in amino acids: CASSLGASGDTDTQYF. The CDR3 DNA reads as TGTGCCAGCAGCTTAGGTGCTAGCGGGGACACAGATACGCAGTATTTT.